Below, 32 T cell receptor beta chains from the same sample are listed, as sequenced in a study of shared clonotypes between healthy human individuals. Produced via immunoSEQ multiplex PCR; TCRdb's table is partial and in-frame only. The sample shows some 2,000,000 clones, approximately 94% of them seen only once. The sample comprised naive CD4+ T cells sorted from blood. Indicated subset: CD45RA+ positively selected. These receptors were taken from a man aged 18 to 29 in good health.

This clone was detected once. Relative to the germline gene, one junction end is altered; a read error may explain this. V gene TRBV7-9 combines with J gene TRBJ1-5, with D possibly TRBD1 on 6 matching bases. The germline V gene has CDR1 SEHNR and CDR2 FQNEAQ (reference sequence). The CDR3 runs 11 residues. The DNA of the CDR3 is TGTGCCAGCAGCTTAGGACAGGTCTTGAATTTT. Encoded protein: CASSLGQVLNF. Supplemented by reference TRBV7-9 and TRBJ1-5, the full variable domain reads DTGVSQNPRHKITKRGQNVTFRCDPISEHNRLYWYRQTLGQGPEFLTYFQNEAQLEKSRLLSDRFSAERPKGSFSTLEIQRTEQGDSAMYLCASSLGQVLNFGDGTRLSIL.

The CDR3 here is CASSEVRGLGEKLFF. In DNA, the CDR3 is TGTGCCAGCAGTGAAGTAAGGGGGCTAGGGGAAAAACTGTTTTTT. The chain recombines TRBV6-1 with TRBJ1-4; 7 bases are a match to TRBD1. The V gene end was trimmed by 1 base and the J gene end by 8 bases; junction bases not matched to a gene: 7. From germline, CDR1 is MNHNS and CDR2 SASEGT. The CDR3 is made up of 15 amino acids.

The J gene is TRBJ2-5, the V gene TRBV7-9; TRBD1 aligns across 8 bases. Trimming cost V 1 base and J 5 bases; bases outside gene matches: 6. Germline values: CDR1 SEHNR, CDR2 FQNEAQ (reference sequence). This CDR3 is built from 15 residues. The CDR3 protein is CASSLGTGGMETQYF. The CDR3 region has the DNA TGTGCCAGCAGCTTAGGAACAGGGGGGATGGAGACCCAGTACTTC.

Comments on this clone: This same CDR3 is encoded by further DNA sequences in the sample. The gene calls are TRBV5-1 and TRBJ2-3; D possibly corresponds to TRBD2 (7 bases). Germline CDR1 SGHRS, CDR2 YFSETQ. This CDR3 has 15 residues. Trimming cost V 2 bases and J 0 bases, with 10 bases left between them. The DNA for the CDR3 is TGCGCCAGCAGCTTCAGGGGAGGGAGCACAGATACGCAGTATTTT. Its translation: CASSFRGGSTDTQYF. The full variable domain, completed using reference TRBV5-1 and TRBJ2-3, is KAGVTQTPRYLIKTRGQQVTLSCSPISGHRSVSWYQQTPGQGLQFLFEYFSETQRNKGNFPGRFSGRQFSNSRSEMNVSTLELGDSALYLCASSFRGGSTDTQYFGPGTRLTVL.

The chain couples TRBV10-3 to TRBJ1-1, with TRBD1 as a possible D gene (5 bases). This CDR3 is 14 amino acids long. Germline CDR1 and CDR2: ENHRY and SYGVKD. Trimming removed 6 bases from V and 1 base from J, with 12 bases in between. CDR3 residues: CAIRGVQGNTEAFF. The CDR3 region has the DNA TGTGCCATCAGAGGCGTTCAGGGGAACACTGAAGCTTTCTTT.

The chain combines TRBV12-5 with TRBJ1-2, with D uncertain. Trimming pared 1 base from V and 2 bases from J, leaving 8 bases between. The germline CDR1 and CDR2 sequences are LGHNT and FRNRAP. There are 14 residues in the CDR3. CDR3 DNA: TGTGCTAGTGGTTTGGAGAATGCCAACTATGGCTACACCTTC. This gives the protein CASGLENANYGYTF. The entire variable domain, with the rest obtained from reference TRBV12-5 and TRBJ1-2, is as follows: DARVTQTPRHKVTEMGQEVTMRCQPILGHNTVFWYRQTMMQGLELLAYFRNRAPLDDSGMPKDRFSAEMPDATLATLKIQPSEPRDSAVYFCASGLENANYGYTFGSGTRLTVV.

This clone was counted only a few times. Sequence at one end of the junction differs from germline and may be a read error. V and J are TRBV7-7 and TRBJ1-5; D is uncertain. In germline, CDR1 is SSHAT, CDR2 FNYEAQ (reference sequence). The CDR3 is 10 amino acids. The CDR3 DNA reads as TGTGCTAGCACCCCCCAACCCCAGCATTTT. Encoded protein: CASTPQPQHF. Combining the CDR3 with reference TRBV7-7 and TRBJ1-5 gives the whole variable domain GAGVSQSPRYKVTKRGQDVTLRCDPISSHATLYWYQQALGQGPEFLTYFNYEAQPDKSGLPSDRFSAERPEGSISTLTIQRTEQRDSAMYRCASTPQPQHFGDGTRLSIL.

J is TRBJ2-2 and V is TRBV6-5; no reliable D call. The CDR3 sequence is 15 residues long. Germline values: CDR1 MNHEY, CDR2 SVGAGI. Trimming removed 6 bases from V and 0 bases from J, with 11 bases in between. CDR3 coding DNA: TGTGCCAGCAGCCTCAAACTCCCGAACACCGGGGAGCTGTTTTTT. This gives the protein CASSLKLPNTGELFF.

This CDR3 reads CAISSGDTEAFF. The DNA of the CDR3 is TGTGCCATCAGTTCAGGGGACACTGAAGCTTTCTTT. The V gene is TRBV10-3, the J gene TRBJ1-1, with D possibly matching TRBD1 (6 bases). Looked up from germline, CDR1 is ENHRY and CDR2 is SYGVKD. The CDR3 is 12 residues long. V gave up 5 bases and J gave up 3 bases, with 7 bases separating them.

Concerning this clone itself: Additional DNA sequences in this sample encode the identical CDR3. V usage is TRBV29-1 and J usage is TRBJ2-3, with D perhaps TRBD1 (6 bases). Looked up from germline, CDR1 is SQVTM and CDR2 is ANQGSEA. The CDR3 runs 12 residues. Trimming cost V 4 bases and J 4 bases, with 9 bases left between them. CDR3 sequence reads: CSVGRGADTQYF. CDR3 DNA: TGCAGCGTTGGCAGGGGTGCAGATACGCAGTATTTT.

On this clone: Additional DNA sequences in this sample encode the identical CDR3. The chain uses TRBV18 and TRBJ2-5; D is ambiguous. Trimming took 0 bases from V and 5 from J, leaving 7 bases between them. Germline V gene sequence: CDR1 KGHSH, CDR2 LQKENI. The CDR3 sequence is 13 residues long. In DNA form, the CDR3 reads TGTGCCAGCTCACCACCCAATGGGGAGACCCAGTACTTC. Amino acids: CASSPPNGETQYF.

This clone has just one count. This chain joins TRBV6-6 and TRBJ2-1, with D perhaps matching TRBD2 (5 bases). The germline V gene encodes CDR1 MNHNY and CDR2 SVGAGI (reference sequence). Deletions cut 1 base from V and 6 bases from J, with 10 bases between. The CDR3 covers 14 residues. This chain's CDR3 is CASSYYGVGNEQFF. For the CDR3, the DNA is TGTGCCAGCAGTTACTACGGGGTGGGCAATGAGCAGTTCTTC.

The rearrangement uses TRBV15 and TRBJ2-5; D possibly corresponds to TRBD2 (5 bases). Trimming removed 0 bases from V and 5 bases from J, with 13 bases in between. Per germline, CDR1 LNHNV and CDR2 YYDKDF (reference sequence). The CDR3 loop spans 15 amino acids. In DNA, the CDR3 is TGTGCCACCAGCAGAGATCGCCTAGCCGGGGAGACCCAGTACTTC. Protein: CATSRDRLAGETQYF. Full variable domain (missing parts from reference TRBV15 and TRBJ2-5): DAMVIQNPRYQVTQFGKPVTLSCSQTLNHNVMYWYQQKSSQAPKLLFHYYDKDFNNEADTPDNFQSRRPNTSFCFLDIRSPGLGDTAMYLCATSRDRLAGETQYFGPGTRLLVL.

CDR3 nucleotides: TGTGCCAGCAGCGGAGCTAACTATGGCTACACCTTC. This encodes CASSGANYGYTF. The chain is built from TRBV9 and TRBJ1-2; unclear D gene. The V and J ends lost 3 bases and 0 bases respectively, with 3 bases between them. Germline V gene sequence: CDR1 SGDLS, CDR2 YYNGEE. The CDR3 sequence is 12 residues long. The full variable domain, completed using reference TRBV9 and TRBJ1-2, is DSGVTQTPKHLITATGQRVTLRCSPRSGDLSVYWYQQSLDQGLQFLIQYYNGEERAKGNILERFSAQQFPDLHSELNLSSLELGDSALYFCASSGANYGYTFGSGTRLTVV.

The table lists this clone with a few counts. The chain links TRBV6-1 to TRBJ1-4, with 7 bases lining up with TRBD1. With 1 base clipped from V and 11 bases from J, the junction kept 13 bases outside the gene matches. Germline V CDR1 and CDR2: MNHNS, SASEGT. This CDR3 contains 16 residues. Written as DNA, the CDR3 is TGTGCCAGCAGTGAAGTTTTGGGATGGGACAGAGGGAAACTGTTTTTT. Its protein product is CASSEVLGWDRGKLFF.

This chain joins TRBV7-2 and TRBJ1-3, with a tentative D call TRBD1 (5 bases). CDR3 length equals 16 residues. Trimming pared 0 bases from V and 2 bases from J, leaving 11 bases between. CDR1 is SGHTA and CDR2 is FQGNSA in the germline V gene. This CDR3 is CASSLARGNPGNTIYF. The DNA for the CDR3 is TGTGCCAGCAGCTTAGCACGGGGGAATCCTGGAAACACCATATATTTT.

In nucleotides, the CDR3 is TGCGCCAGCAGTGTCTGTGTGGCGTGGGGGCCCATTTGGCACGAGCAGTACTTC. Its protein is CASSVCVAWGPIWHEQYF. This sequence joins TRBV10-1 and TRBJ2-7, with a weak D call TRBD1 (6 bases). There are 18 residues in the CDR3. Looked up from germline, CDR1 is WNHNN and CDR2 is SYGVQD (reference sequence). Trimming cost V 4 bases and J 5 bases, with 27 bases left between them.

This chain uses TRBV19 with TRBJ1-1; perhaps TRBD1 as D (5 bases). With 6 bases removed from V and 0 bases from J, the gap between germline ends came to 14 bases. The CDR3 is made up of 15 amino acids. Germline V gene sequence: CDR1 LNHDA, CDR2 SQIVND (reference sequence). CDR3 sequence reads: CASREATGVNTEAFF. The CDR3 bases are TGTGCCAGTAGGGAAGCTACGGGGGTGAACACTGAAGCTTTCTTT.

The chain combines TRBV5-1 with TRBJ2-1; D not certain. Germline V gene data show CDR1 as SGHRS and CDR2 as YFSETQ. The length of the CDR3 is 16 residues. Trimming left V 4 bases short and J 0 bases short, with 14 bases between. CDR3 loop: CASSPTTGSSYNEQFF. In DNA form, the CDR3 reads TGCGCCAGCAGCCCCACGACTGGAAGCTCCTACAATGAGCAGTTCTTC.

This chain connects TRBV5-4 to TRBJ2-7; D possibly matches TRBD1 or TRBD2 (6 bases each). The CDR3 extends over 17 amino acids. The germline CDR1 and CDR2 sequences are SGHNT and YYREEE (reference sequence). V lost 0 bases, J lost 3 bases, and 19 bases lay in between. CDR3 sequence reads: CASSLGSGAVDRYEQYF. In nucleotides, the CDR3 is TGTGCCAGCAGCTTGGGATCGGGGGCGGTTGACCGCTACGAGCAGTACTTC.

The V gene is TRBV2, the J gene TRBJ2-3; 12 bases are a match to TRBD2. Germline CDR1 SNHLY, CDR2 FYNNEI. The CDR3 runs 16 residues. The junction had 3 bases not matched to a gene; V was cut back by 5 bases and J by 0 bases. The CDR3 sequence: CASSIGTSGSTDTQYF. DNA for the CDR3: TGTGCCAGCAGTATAGGGACTAGCGGGAGCACAGATACGCAGTATTTT.

The chain links TRBV9 to TRBJ2-5, with 13 bases that match TRBD2. Trimming took 4 bases from V and 5 from J; bases not matched to a gene: 8. The CDR3 runs to 16 residues. The germline CDR1 and CDR2 sequences are SGDLS and YYNGEE. CDR3 sequence: CASSPSGLAGVETQYF. The CDR3, as DNA: TGTGCCAGCAGCCCATCTGGACTAGCGGGAGTGGAGACCCAGTACTTC.

With respect to this clone: The junction and the germline gene differ at one end; a read error may be behind it. The V and J genes are TRBV7-7 and TRBJ2-2; no definite D call. CDR3 size: 14 residues. The germline V gene encodes CDR1 SSHAT and CDR2 FNYEAQ (reference sequence). DNA for the CDR3: TGTGCTAGCAGCTTAGGAGTAAACACCGGGGAGCTGTTTTTT. Translation gives CASSLGVNTGELFF.

The gene calls are TRBV7-9 and TRBJ1-5; D uncertain. This CDR3 is built from 15 residues. Germline V gives CDR1 SEHNR, CDR2 FQNEAQ (reference sequence). The germline V and J ends were trimmed by 2 bases and 10 bases, with 18 bases remaining between them. CDR3 sequence (DNA): TGTGCCAGCAGCTTAAGCAGCGGCCTGCGAAGTCCCCAGCATTTT. Protein: CASSLSSGLRSPQHF.

The V call is TRBV10-3, the J call TRBJ2-1; 8 bases align to TRBD2. This CDR3 has 15 amino acids. Germline CDR1 reads ENHRY; CDR2 reads SYGVKD. V shed 7 bases, J shed 4 bases, and the junction held 9 bases outside the gene matches. CDR3 sequence reads: CAITRSGGPYNEQFF. CDR3 bases: TGTGCCATCACCCGATCGGGGGGGCCTTACAATGAGCAGTTCTTC.

The chain couples TRBV2 to TRBJ2-2; TRBD1 matches at 10 bases. Per germline, CDR1 SNHLY and CDR2 FYNNEI. The trim removed 6 bases at V and 1 base at J, leaving 2 bases unmatched. The CDR3 covers 15 residues. CDR3: CASRDRGRNTGELFF. CDR3 DNA sequence: TGTGCCAGCAGAGACAGGGGGCGGAACACCGGGGAGCTGTTTTTT.

The gene calls are TRBV5-4 and TRBJ2-2; D call uncertain. V lost 4 bases and J 0 bases, leaving 13 bases between the germline ends. Germline-derived CDR1 and CDR2 are SGHNT and YYREEE (reference sequence). CDR3 length: 16 residues. The CDR3 spells CASSLFPGSNTGELFF. CDR3 DNA sequence: TGTGCCAGCAGCCTGTTCCCGGGTTCGAACACCGGGGAGCTGTTTTTT.

The chain employs TRBV2 and TRBJ2-7, with 8 bases matching TRBD1. The CDR3 covers 14 residues. Trimming at V came to 7 bases and at J to 2 bases, leaving 7 bases not matched to a gene. The germline V gene has CDR1 SNHLY and CDR2 FYNNEI. The CDR3 loop reads CASTLGTGAYEQYF. The CDR3 DNA reads as TGTGCCAGCACCCTGGGGACAGGCGCCTACGAGCAGTACTTC.

The V and J genes are TRBV11-3 and TRBJ2-3; 7 nucleotides align to TRBD1. The CDR3 has 14 residues. Germline trimming cut 6 bases from V and 9 bases from J; bases unmatched to any gene: 12. Germline assignment: CDR1 SGHNT and CDR2 YENEEA. The CDR3 protein is CASSHRQGDGTQYF. DNA of the CDR3: TGTGCCAGCAGTCACAGACAGGGTGATGGGACGCAGTATTTT.

The chain couples TRBV6-6 to TRBJ1-2, with 7 nucleotides matching TRBD1. Trimming at V came to 6 bases and at J to 6 bases, leaving 10 bases not matched to a gene. The V gene's germline CDR1 is MNHNY and CDR2 SVGAGI (reference sequence). There are 14 residues in the CDR3. The CDR3 DNA reads TGTGCCAGCAGATGGGACAGCGGACGGGATGGCTACACCTTC. Its translation is CASRWDSGRDGYTF.

The chain couples TRBV19 to TRBJ2-3, with D possibly being TRBD2 (6 bases). This CDR3 has 13 amino acids. Germline V gene sequence: CDR1 LNHDA, CDR2 SQIVND (reference sequence). The V end lost 6 bases, the J end lost 2 bases, and 9 bases lay between the germline ends. The CDR3 coding sequence is TGTGCCAGTAGGGACTACCTCACAGATACGCAGTATTTT. Translating it yields CASRDYLTDTQYF.

The chain joins TRBV5-1 to TRBJ1-6, with D maybe TRBD1 (6 bases). The CDR3 spans 17 residues. Trimming took off 0 bases at V and 3 bases at J, with 13 bases between the two ends. From germline, CDR1 is SGHRS and CDR2 YFSETQ. This CDR3 reads CASSLGTGTGYNSPLHF. DNA for the CDR3: TGCGCCAGCAGCTTGGGTACAGGGACGGGCTATAATTCACCCCTCCACTTT.